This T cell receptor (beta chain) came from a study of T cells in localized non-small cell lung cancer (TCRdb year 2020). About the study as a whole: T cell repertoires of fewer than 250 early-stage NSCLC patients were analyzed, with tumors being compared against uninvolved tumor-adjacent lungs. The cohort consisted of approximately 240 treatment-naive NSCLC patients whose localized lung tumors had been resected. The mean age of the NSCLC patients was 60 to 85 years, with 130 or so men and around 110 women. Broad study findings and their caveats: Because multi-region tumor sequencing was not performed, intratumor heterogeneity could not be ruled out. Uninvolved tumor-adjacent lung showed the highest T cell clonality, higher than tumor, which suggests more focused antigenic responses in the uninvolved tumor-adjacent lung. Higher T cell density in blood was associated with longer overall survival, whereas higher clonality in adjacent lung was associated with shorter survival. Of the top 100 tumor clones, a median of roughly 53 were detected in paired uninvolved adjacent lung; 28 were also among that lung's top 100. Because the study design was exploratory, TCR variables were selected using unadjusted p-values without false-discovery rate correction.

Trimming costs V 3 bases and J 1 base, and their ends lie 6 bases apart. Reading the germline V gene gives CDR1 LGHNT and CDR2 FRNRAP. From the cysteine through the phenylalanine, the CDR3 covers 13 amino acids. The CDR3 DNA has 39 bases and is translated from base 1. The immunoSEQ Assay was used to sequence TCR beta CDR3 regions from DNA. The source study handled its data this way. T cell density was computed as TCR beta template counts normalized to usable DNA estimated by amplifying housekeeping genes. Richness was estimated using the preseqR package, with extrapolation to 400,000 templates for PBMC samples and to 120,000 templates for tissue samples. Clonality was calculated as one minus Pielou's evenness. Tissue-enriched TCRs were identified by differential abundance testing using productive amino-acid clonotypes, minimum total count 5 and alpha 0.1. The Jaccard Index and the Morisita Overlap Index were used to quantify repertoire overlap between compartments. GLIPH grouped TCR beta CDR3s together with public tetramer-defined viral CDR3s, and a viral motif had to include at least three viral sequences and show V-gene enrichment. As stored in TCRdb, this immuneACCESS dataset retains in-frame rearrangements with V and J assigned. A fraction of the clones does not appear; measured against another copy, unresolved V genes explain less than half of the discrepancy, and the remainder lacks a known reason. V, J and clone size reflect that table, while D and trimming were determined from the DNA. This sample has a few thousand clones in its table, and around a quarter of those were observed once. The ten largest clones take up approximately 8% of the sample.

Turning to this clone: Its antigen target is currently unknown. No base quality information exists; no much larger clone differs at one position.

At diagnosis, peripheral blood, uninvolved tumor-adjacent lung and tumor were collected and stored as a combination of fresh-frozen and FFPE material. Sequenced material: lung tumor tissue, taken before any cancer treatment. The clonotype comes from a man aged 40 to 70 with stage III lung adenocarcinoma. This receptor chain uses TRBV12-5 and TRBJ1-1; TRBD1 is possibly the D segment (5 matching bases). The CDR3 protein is CASGFRENTEAFF. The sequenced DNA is TGTGCTAGTGGTTTCAGGGAGAACACTGAAGCTTTCTTT.